Listed below are T cell receptor beta chains from one sample, sequenced in a study of tumor-infiltrating lymphocytes in localized non-small cell lung cancer. Method: immunoSEQ multiplex PCR; TCRdb's copy keeps in-frame clones and lacks some. Here the sample spans around 6,000 clones, 65% to 85% being singletons. The sample was lung tumor tissue. The receptor set was obtained from a human donor with non-small cell lung cancer. The CDR3 runs from the conserved cysteine through the conserved F or W. Clone size is given for some rows only: seen once, a few or many times, or a class if the clone is expanded.

size	V	J	CDR3
NA	TRBV7-2	TRBJ2-1	CASSLGRGNYNEQFF
NA	TRBV15	TRBJ1-5	CATSSEGRFQPQHF
once	TRBV4-3	TRBJ2-7	CASSRDRAYEQYF
NA	TRBV5-6	TRBJ2-3	CASSPANRGDTQYF
NA	TRBV5-1	TRBJ1-5	CASSLGASNQPQHF
NA	TRBV19	TRBJ1-2	CASRDGAAGTYGYTF
NA	TRBV4-2	TRBJ2-1	CASSQVASGRGNEQFF
NA	TRBV4-2	TRBJ1-4	CASSSPGQGGEKLFF
NA	TRBV19	TRBJ1-3	CASSMTGTGNTIYF
few	TRBV28	TRBJ1-1	CASSSGNTEAFF
NA	TRBV10-1	TRBJ2-1	CASSESSGSFYNEQFF
NA	TRBV2	TRBJ1-5	CASSEWGNQRDQPQHF
NA	TRBV2	TRBJ2-1	CASSEAPAGGDEQFF
NA	TRBV29-1	TRBJ2-7	CSGGQGHYEQYF
NA	TRBV2	TRBJ2-7	CASSGDGGYEQYF
NA	TRBV28	TRBJ1-3	CASSFSGWTGNTIYF
NA	TRBV27	TRBJ1-5	CASSLSWGAEQPQHF
NA	TRBV7-3	TRBJ2-5	CASSPQGSGETQYF
NA	TRBV5-1	TRBJ2-5	CASSPGGTVQETQYF
NA	TRBV5-1	TRBJ2-3	CASSTIQRDTDTQYF
NA	TRBV6-5	TRBJ2-7	CASSSDRRYEQYF
NA	TRBV5-6	TRBJ2-7	CASSLAAAEQYF
NA	TRBV30	TRBJ2-5	CAWNRGETQYF
NA	TRBV28	TRBJ1-5	CASKGIQSNQPQHF
NA	TRBV7-3	TRBJ2-5	CASSLARAETQYF
NA	TRBV6-5	TRBJ1-4	CASSYYGEKLFF
NA	TRBV19	TRBJ2-1	CASSRTPGLVTRQYNEQFF